These 21 T cell receptor beta chains were sequenced from one sample in a study of T cells in localized non-small cell lung cancer. Sequencing used immunoSEQ multiplex PCR; TCRdb keeps in-frame clones, though not all of them. The data hold under 75,000 clones, with 80% to 90% observed a single time. Specimen: peripheral blood, collected before any cancer treatment. The receptors originated from a male donor at least 60 years old with stage III squamous cell lung carcinoma.

V is TRBV6-1 and J is TRBJ1-4; the D gene is possibly TRBD1 (5 bases). V dropped 6 bases and J dropped 5 bases, with 13 bases sitting between them. Germline V gene data show CDR1 as MNHNS and CDR2 as SASEGT. The CDR3 has 14 residues. The CDR3 is CASSPGLANEKLFF. DNA for the CDR3: TGTGCCAGCAGCCCGGGACTGGCAAATGAAAAACTGTTTTTT.

The chain is built from TRBV4-1 and TRBJ1-2, with 10 bases matching TRBD1. Looked up from germline, CDR1 is MGHRA and CDR2 is YSYEKL. The CDR3 is 16 residues long. V lost 0 bases to trimming and J lost 1 base; unmatched junction nucleotides: 2. The DNA of the CDR3 is TGCGCCAGCAGCCAAGAGGGGACAGGGGATAACTATGGCTACACCTTC. This translates into CASSQEGTGDNYGYTF.

The V and J genes are TRBV5-1 and TRBJ2-3; 10 nucleotides line up with TRBD2. V trimming: 7 bases; J trimming: 0 bases; junction bases outside the gene matches: 8. CDR3 length equals 16 residues. In germline, CDR1 is SGHRS, CDR2 YFSETQ. The CDR3 DNA reads TGCGCCAGCGGAGGGACTAGCGCTATCAGCACAGATACGCAGTATTTT. It translates to CASGGTSAISTDTQYF.

This sequence joins TRBV19 and TRBJ1-4, with D tentatively TRBD1 (5 bases). The germline V gene has CDR1 LNHDA and CDR2 SQIVND (reference sequence). Trimming pared 3 bases from V and 8 bases from J, leaving 19 bases between. The CDR3 has 16 residues. CDR3 loop: CASSIRGSLMGEKLFF. CDR3 nucleotide sequence: TGTGCCAGTAGTATCCGGGGGTCCCTCATGGGAGAAAAACTGTTTTTT.

The chain joins TRBV18 to TRBJ2-1; D is uncertain. Germline V gives CDR1 KGHSH, CDR2 LQKENI. V was shortened by 0 bases and J by 4 bases, with 13 bases between the two germline ends. The CDR3 has 16 residues. CDR3 loop: CASSPPLSQTYNEQFF. The CDR3 bases are TGTGCCAGCTCACCACCGTTGTCTCAAACTTACAATGAGCAGTTCTTC.

The V gene is TRBV29-1, the J gene TRBJ1-2; no clear D. CDR1 SQVTM and CDR2 ANQGSEA come from the germline V gene. V was clipped by 5 bases and J by 4 bases, with 20 bases between them. This CDR3 has 15 amino acids. CDR3 DNA: TGCAGCGTTACCAGAGAAGGACCTCCGGGCTATGGCTACACCTTC. It translates to CSVTREGPPGYGYTF.

The CDR3 spells CASSPPVGTDTQYF. In DNA form, the CDR3 reads TGTGCCAGCTCACCCCCTGTCGGCACAGATACGCAGTATTTT. The chain uses TRBV18 and TRBJ2-3; D gene uncertain. Trimming removed 3 bases from V and 1 base from J, with 8 bases in between. Germline V gives CDR1 KGHSH, CDR2 LQKENI. This CDR3 is 14 amino acids long.

The genes are TRBV12-5 and TRBJ1-5; D gene unclear. CDR3 length: 21 residues. With 1 base removed from V and 0 bases from J, the gap between germline ends came to 25 bases. The germline V gene encodes CDR1 LGHNT and CDR2 FRNRAP. The CDR3 here is CASGLATGAASLAVSNQPQHF. CDR3 nucleotide sequence: TGTGCTAGTGGTTTGGCAACGGGCGCGGCATCGCTCGCGGTTAGCAATCAGCCCCAGCATTTT.

The chain has TRBV28 and TRBJ1-5; 8 bases align to TRBD1. The CDR3 spans 13 residues. V was pared by 6 bases and J by 4 bases, with 2 bases of the junction left unmatched. The germline CDR1 and CDR2 sequences are MDHEN and SYDVKM. The CDR3 nucleotides are TGTGCCAGCAGACGACAGGGGAATCAGCCCCAGCATTTT. Protein sequence: CASRRQGNQPQHF.

The J gene is TRBJ2-7, the V gene TRBV6-4; D gene uncertain. Germline V gene data show CDR1 as MRHNA and CDR2 as SNTAGT. V dropped 0 bases and J dropped 4 bases, with 22 bases sitting between them. The CDR3 is 18 amino acids. The CDR3 nucleotides read TGTGCCAGCAGTGACTCTGGTCAGTGGGCCGATAGCCTGTACGAGCAGTACGTC. Translated: CASSDSGQWADSLYEQYV.

This clone was seen a few times. The rearrangement joins TRBV29-1 to TRBJ1-1; a possible D gene is TRBD1 (6 bases). The CDR3 sequence is 12 residues long. Per germline, CDR1 SQVTM and CDR2 ANQGSEA. With 8 bases removed from V and 6 bases from J, the gap between germline ends came to 16 bases. CDR3 protein: CSPMRAGAEAFF. CDR3 nucleotide sequence: TGCAGCCCCATGCGGGCAGGGGCTGAAGCTTTCTTT.

The J gene is TRBJ1-3, the V gene TRBV4-2; TRBD1 might be the D (6 bases). V was shortened by 6 bases and J by 2 bases, with 14 bases between the two germline ends. CDR3 length: 15 residues. Germline lookup yields CDR1 LGHNA and CDR2 YNFKEQ. CDR3 nucleotides: TGTGCCAGCAGTACGGCGGGGGGGCCTGGAAACACCATATATTTT. Its protein is CASSTAGGPGNTIYF.

The chain is built from TRBV19 and TRBJ2-3; 7 positions agree with TRBD2. Unmatched junction bases numbered 7, after V lost 7 bases and J lost 6 bases. Germline-derived CDR1 and CDR2 are LNHDA and SQIVND (reference sequence). The CDR3 covers 13 residues. CDR3 residues: CASKLLGGDTQYF. In DNA, the CDR3 is TGTGCCAGTAAACTACTCGGGGGGGATACGCAGTATTTT.

This chain connects TRBV12-5 to TRBJ2-1, with 8 positions matching TRBD2. Germline assignment: CDR1 LGHNT and CDR2 FRNRAP. V was clipped by 4 bases and J by 4 bases; unmatched bases: 9. The CDR3 runs 16 residues. CDR3 sequence: CASGSRVVAGYNEQFF. The CDR3 coding sequence is TGTGCTAGTGGTTCCCGGGTGGTAGCGGGATACAATGAGCAGTTCTTC.

This clone was seen a handful of times. V gene TRBV11-1 combines with J gene TRBJ1-1; D may be TRBD1 (5 bases). The germline V and J ends were trimmed by 3 bases and 4 bases, with 12 bases remaining between them. Germline CDR1 reads SGHAT; CDR2 reads FQDESV (reference sequence). The CDR3 covers 14 residues. CDR3 nucleotide sequence: TGTGCCAGCAGCTTCCCGGGACCAGGCACTGAAGCTTTCTTT. Residues: CASSFPGPGTEAFF.

V usage is TRBV6-5 and J usage is TRBJ2-3; D not certain. V shed 0 bases and J shed 6 bases, with 7 bases lying between them. Germline V CDR1 and CDR2: MNHEY, SVGAGI. The CDR3 consists of 13 residues. CDR3 DNA sequence: TGTGCCAGCAGTTACTCCTATGCGGATACGCAGTATTTT. Translated, it gives CASSYSYADTQYF.

V usage is TRBV19 and J usage is TRBJ2-1; a weak D match, TRBD2 (5 bases). Germline values: CDR1 LNHDA, CDR2 SQIVND (reference sequence). V gave up 0 bases and J gave up 4 bases, with 13 bases separating them. This CDR3 contains 16 residues. The CDR3 DNA follows: TGTGCCAGTAGTATAGACGCACTAGTTTTTTACAATGAGCAGTTCTTC. This codes for CASSIDALVFYNEQFF.

This chain uses TRBV18 with TRBJ1-5; possible D gene TRBD1, 5 bases. The CDR3 contains 15 residues. The V gene lost 6 bases and the J gene lost 8 bases, with 20 bases spanning the gap. Germline V gives CDR1 KGHSH, CDR2 LQKENI. The chain's CDR3 is CASSRLGTAREPQHF. The CDR3 DNA sequence: TGTGCCAGCTCCCGCCTTGGGACCGCTAGGGAGCCCCAGCATTTT. The complete variable domain, with remaining parts taken from reference TRBV18 and TRBJ1-5, reads NAGVMQNPRHLVRRRGQEARLRCSPMKGHSHVYWYRQLPEEGLKFMVYLQKENIIDESGMPKERFSAEFPKEGPSILRIQQVVRGDSAAYFCASSRLGTAREPQHFGDGTRLSIL.

V is TRBV9 and J is TRBJ2-1; 16 bases map to TRBD2. The CDR3 is made up of 17 amino acids. CDR1 and CDR2 (germline): SGDLS, YYNGEE. J gave up 10 bases and V 4 bases, and 11 bases lay outside the gene matches. CDR3 amino acids: CASSSPGTSGGAGEQFF. DNA for the CDR3: TGTGCCAGCAGCTCCCCGGGGACTAGCGGGGGGGCCGGGGAGCAGTTCTTC.

The chain uses TRBV7-7 and TRBJ2-3; D possibly corresponds to TRBD2 (5 bases). Germline V gene data show CDR1 as SSHAT and CDR2 as FNYEAQ (reference sequence). The ends were cut back, 4 bases at V and 0 bases at J, with 11 bases in the middle. The CDR3 length is 15 residues. The CDR3 sequence: CASSSSPGSTDTQYF. CDR3 sequence (DNA): TGTGCCAGCAGCTCTAGCCCCGGTAGCACAGATACGCAGTATTTT.

This chain links TRBV27 with TRBJ1-2, with 7 bases fitting TRBD1. CDR1 is MNHEY and CDR2 is SMNVEV in the germline V gene (reference sequence). J lost 5 bases, V lost 4 bases, and 7 bases had no gene match. The CDR3 has 14 amino acids. The CDR3 is CASSSQGVGYGYTF. The CDR3 coding sequence is TGTGCCAGCAGTTCTCAGGGGGTTGGGTATGGCTACACCTTC.